Below are 23 T cell receptor beta chains sequenced from a single sample in a study of T cells in Graves' hyperthyroidism and ophthalmopathy. There were TCR beta CDR3 regions amplified from RNA transcripts. The TCR CDR3 was amplified in a first-round RT-PCR using the HTBI primer set. TCRdb re-called the multiplex PCR reads through MiXCR, storing one row per CDR3 protein. The sample shows 300,000 to 400,000 distinct CDR3 sequences, 14% of them seen only once. Material for sequencing was blood. These receptors were obtained from a woman aged 60-75 years with Graves' hyperthyroidism.

This clonotype was counted many times. This chain's CDR3 is CASSEQAQVNTEAFF. The CDR3 region has the DNA TGTGCCAGCAGTGAACAGGCGCAGGTCAACACTGAAGCTTTCTTT. This rearrangement joins TRBV6-1 to TRBJ1-1; no clear D gene. The V and J ends lost 2 bases and 2 bases respectively, with 12 bases between them. The germline gives CDR1 MNHNS, CDR2 SASEGT. The CDR3 spans 15 residues.

This clonotype turned up a few times. V and J are TRBV5-4 and TRBJ2-7, with TRBD1 identical over 10 bases. V shed 2 bases, J shed 5 bases, and the junction held 19 bases outside the gene matches. Looked up from germline, CDR1 is SGHNT and CDR2 is YYREEE (reference sequence). This CDR3 has 19 residues. The chain's CDR3 is CASSFLGQGPLRGVDEQYF. The CDR3 region has the DNA TGTGCCAGCAGCTTCTTGGGACAGGGGCCGCTTAGAGGGGTGGACGAGCAGTACTTC.

The sample holds many counts of this clonotype. The chain employs TRBV10-3 and TRBJ1-1; D is perhaps TRBD1 (5 bases). V lost 6 bases and J 4 bases, leaving 12 bases between the germline ends. This CDR3 comprises 13 residues. Germline V gene lookup returns CDR1 ENHRY and CDR2 SYGVKD. CDR3 nucleotide sequence: TGTGCCATCAGCGACAGTCTGGGCACTGAAGCTTTCTTT. This codes for CAISDSLGTEAFF.

V usage is TRBV12-3 or TRBV12-4 and J usage is TRBJ2-3; TRBD2 might be the D (6 bases). This CDR3 contains 16 residues. The ends were cut back, 6 bases at V and 6 bases at J, with 22 bases in the middle. The DNA of the CDR3 is TGTGCCAGCAGCTACTGGTCCGGAGGGCCCCGGGATACGCAGTATTTT. Its protein product is CASSYWSGGPRDTQYF.

This clonotype was seen a few times. The V and J genes are TRBV27 and TRBJ1-2; 10 bases map to TRBD1. The CDR3 runs 18 residues. Germline CDR1 is MNHEY and CDR2 is SMNVEV (reference sequence). V gave up 3 bases and J gave up 5 bases; unmatched junction bases: 15. CDR3 DNA sequence: TGTGCCAGCAGTTTGAAACCGGGACAGGGGATTGGTTTGTATGGCTACACCTTC. This translates into CASSLKPGQGIGLYGYTF.

This clonotype was found a few times. V usage is TRBV4-1 and J usage is TRBJ2-2, with D maybe TRBD2 (5 bases). The germline V gene has CDR1 MGHRA and CDR2 YSYEKL. Trimming removed 1 base from V and 0 bases from J, with 9 bases in between. The CDR3 sequence is 16 residues long. CDR3 DNA: TGCGCCAGCAGCCAAGGGACTCGATCGAACACCGGGGAGCTGTTTTTT. Translated, it gives CASSQGTRSNTGELFF.

In this sample, this clonotype turned up many times. The V gene is TRBV5-1, the J gene TRBJ2-6, with TRBD1 matching 8 bases. V lost 2 bases, J lost 3 bases, and 7 bases stayed unmatched. The germline V gene has CDR1 SGHRS and CDR2 YFSETQ. The CDR3 is 17 amino acids. CDR3 protein: CASSFNQGARGANVLTF. For the CDR3, the DNA is TGCGCCAGCAGCTTCAACCAGGGGGCGCGTGGGGCCAACGTCCTGACTTTC.

Only one count was recorded for this clonotype. At one of its ends the junction is not consistent with the germline gene, which may arise from a read error. The chain employs TRBV14 and TRBJ1-1; D remains unclear. The CDR3 totals 13 residues. The germline V gene has CDR1 SGHDN and CDR2 FVKESK. CDR3 DNA: TGTGCCAGCAGCCGGGATATGAACACTGAAGCTCTCTTT. This gives the protein CASSRDMNTEALF.

This clonotype was detected only a few times. The V gene is TRBV29-1, the J gene TRBJ1-5; a possible D gene is TRBD1 (6 bases). V was shortened by 4 bases and J by 3 bases, with 10 bases between the two germline ends. The CDR3 is made up of 13 amino acids. Germline V gives CDR1 SQVTM, CDR2 ANQGSEA. CDR3 sequence (DNA): TGCAGCGTTGCCTACAGGGTCAATCAGCCCCAGCATTTT. Its protein is CSVAYRVNQPQHF.

This clonotype was recorded at least ten times. The chain employs TRBV11-2 and TRBJ2-4, with 12 bases that match TRBD2. J gave up 7 bases and V 4 bases, and 2 bases lay outside the gene matches. The CDR3 loop spans 14 amino acids. In germline, CDR1 is SGHAT, CDR2 FQNNGV. The DNA for the CDR3 is TGTGCCAGCAGCTCAACTAGCGGGAGGAACATTCAGTACTTC. Its protein is CASSSTSGRNIQYF.

The sample holds many counts of this clonotype. The chain joins TRBV5-1 to TRBJ1-2; D unresolved. This CDR3 has 13 residues. In germline, CDR1 is SGHRS, CDR2 YFSETQ. The germline V and J ends were trimmed by 6 bases and 2 bases, with 11 bases remaining between them. This chain's CDR3 is CASTNQVNYGYTF. The CDR3 coding sequence is TGCGCCAGCACTAATCAGGTGAACTATGGCTACACCTTC.

The rearrangement links TRBV5-4 to TRBJ2-7; D perhaps matches TRBD1 (6 bases). Trimming removed 4 bases from V and 2 bases from J, with 13 bases in between. This CDR3 has 14 amino acids. Per the germline V gene, CDR1 is SGHNT and CDR2 is YYREEE (reference sequence). CDR3: CASSAGTPTYEQYF. Here the CDR3 DNA reads TGTGCCAGCAGCGCCGGGACACCCACCTACGAGCAGTACTTC.

The table lists this clonotype with many counts. The genes are TRBV10-3 and TRBJ2-1; 7 nucleotides agree with TRBD2. The CDR3 contains 14 residues. V was clipped by 8 bases and J by 5 bases; unmatched bases: 9. The V gene's germline CDR1 is ENHRY and CDR2 SYGVKD. Here the CDR3 reads CAIGRELRNNEQFF. In DNA, the CDR3 is TGTGCCATCGGGCGGGAGTTAAGAAACAATGAGCAGTTCTTC.

This clonotype was seen ten or more times. The rearrangement uses TRBV29-1 and TRBJ2-3; 9 nucleotides agree with TRBD2. The CDR3 is made up of 15 amino acids. V lost 0 bases to trimming and J lost 1 base; unmatched junction nucleotides: 2. Germline loops: CDR1 SQVTM, CDR2 ANQGSEA. The CDR3 is CSVEELAGGTDTQYF. The DNA of the CDR3 is TGCAGCGTTGAAGAGTTAGCGGGAGGCACAGATACGCAGTATTTT.

This clonotype was observed at least ten times. The V and J genes are TRBV12-3 or TRBV12-4 and TRBJ2-7; tentatively, D is TRBD2 (6 bases). Trimming left V 3 bases short and J 6 bases short, with 9 bases between. The CDR3 consists of 12 residues. This CDR3 reads CASSLEGSEQYF. As DNA, the CDR3 is TGTGCCAGCAGTTTGGAGGGGAGCGAGCAGTACTTC.

This clonotype has just a few counts. CDR3 amino acids: CASARSGRADTQYF. The CDR3, as DNA: TGCGCCAGCGCCCGTAGCGGGAGGGCAGATACGCAGTATTTT. V usage is TRBV5-1 and J usage is TRBJ2-3; 11 bases align to TRBD2. V shed 7 bases, J shed 4 bases, and the junction held 5 bases outside the gene matches. Germline V gene lookup returns CDR1 SGHRS and CDR2 YFSETQ. CDR3 size: 14 residues.

In its sample, this clonotype was seen many times. The rearrangement uses TRBV7-9 and TRBJ2-7; the D gene could be TRBD1 or TRBD2 (6 bases each). Germline CDR1 SEHNR, CDR2 FQNEAQ (reference sequence). The CDR3 runs to 13 residues. Trimming stripped 0 bases from V and 6 bases from J, with 9 bases between. The chain's CDR3 is CASSLAGGLEQYF. CDR3 nucleotide sequence: TGTGCCAGCAGCTTAGCAGGGGGGCTCGAGCAGTACTTC. The whole variable domain, filled in from reference TRBV7-9 and TRBJ2-7, reads DTGVSQNPRHKITKRGQNVTFRCDPISEHNRLYWYRQTLGQGPEFLTYFQNEAQLEKSRLLSDRFSAERPKGSFSTLEIQRTEQGDSAMYLCASSLAGGLEQYFGPGTRLTVT.

The rearrangement links TRBV5-1 to TRBJ2-4, with D possibly matching TRBD1 (5 bases). From germline, CDR1 is SGHRS and CDR2 YFSETQ. The germline V and J ends were trimmed by 3 bases and 0 bases, with 16 bases remaining between them. This CDR3 region has 17 residues. CDR3 nucleotides: TGCGCCAGCAGCTACTTCCAGGGTAGTTTAGCCAAAAACATTCAGTACTTC. It encodes CASSYFQGSLAKNIQYF.

This clonotype was recorded at least ten times. This chain connects TRBV12-3 or TRBV12-4 to TRBJ1-2; D is perhaps TRBD1 (5 bases). CDR3 size: 14 residues. V shed 5 bases and J shed 6 bases, with 16 bases lying between them. Written as DNA, the CDR3 is TGTGCCAGCAGTCTAGTACCCAGGGCCCATGGCTACACCTTC. Its protein product is CASSLVPRAHGYTF.

This clonotype showed up many times. The chain carries TRBV7-9 and TRBJ2-1; the match to TRBD2 covers 13 bases. The length of the CDR3 is 15 residues. CDR1 is SEHNR, CDR2 FQNEAQ, per germline (reference sequence). V lost 5 bases and J lost 8; bases outside the gene matches: 6. The CDR3 DNA is TGTGCCAGCAGCCGGACTAGCGGGAGTTGGGATGAGCAGTTCTTC. It specifies CASSRTSGSWDEQFF.

J is TRBJ2-6 and V is TRBV6-4; D call uncertain. V was cut by 5 bases and J by 0 bases, with 11 bases left in between. This CDR3 has 16 amino acids. Germline CDR1 and CDR2: MRHNA and SNTAGT. The CDR3 reads CASSRTVTSGANVLTF. CDR3 coding DNA: TGTGCCAGCAGTCGGACGGTTACCTCTGGGGCCAACGTCCTGACTTTC.

V is TRBV29-1 and J is TRBJ2-5; possibly TRBD1 for D (6 bases). V was trimmed by 5 bases and J by 4 bases, leaving 11 bases between them. CDR1 is SQVTM, CDR2 ANQGSEA, per germline. The CDR3 has 12 residues. The CDR3 DNA reads TGCAGCGTTACAGGGTTCACAGAGACCCAGTACTTC. Its translation is CSVTGFTETQYF.

There are many counts of this clonotype. The V gene is TRBV11-3, the J gene TRBJ2-3, with D maybe TRBD1 (6 bases). Looked up from germline, CDR1 is SGHNT and CDR2 is YENEEA. The CDR3 covers 16 residues. The V end was cut by 10 bases, the J end by 4 bases, with 24 bases between. CDR3 in amino acids: CATARGTGEFPDTQYF. CDR3 in DNA: TGTGCCACAGCCAGGGGAACAGGTGAATTCCCAGATACGCAGTATTTT. Complete variable domain (other parts from reference TRBV11-3 and TRBJ2-3): EAGVVQSPRYKIIEKKQPVAFWCNPISGHNTLYWYLQNLGQGPELLIRYENEEAVDDSQLPKDRFSAERLKGVDSTLKIQPAELGDSAVYLCATARGTGEFPDTQYFGPGTRLTVL.